A selection of T cell receptor beta chains follows, all from one sample in a study of blood T cell repertoires in COVID-19. The repertoire was sequenced with immunoSEQ multiplex PCR; TCRdb's copy has only in-frame clones and lacks some. Seen here are around 260,000 clones, approximately 85% observed once, and the top ten hold 0.85% to 1%. Sample: peripheral blood. These TCRs come from a human donor with COVID-19, enrolled during active disease. The donor label of this sample is uncertain. Both conserved end residues are part of each CDR3. The D gene is left open where the match is weak. Not all rows give a size; the values are once, few, many and, for expanded clones, a class.

>TRBV7-2|TRBJ2-7|few|TRBD2
CASSPNGLAGVEQYF
TGTGCCAGCAGCCCGAACGGACTAGCGGGAGTAGAGCAGTACTTC
>TRBV5-1|TRBJ2-7|NA|TRBD1
CASSSGTGSYEQYF
TGCGCCAGCAGCTCCGGGACAGGGTCCTACGAGCAGTACTTC
>TRBV2|TRBJ1-1|NA|NA
CASSAVAGPTEAFF
TGTGCCAGCAGTGCAGTGGCGGGGCCCACTGAAGCTTTCTTT
>TRBV28|TRBJ1-6|NA|NA
CASSSTGQYNSPLHF
TGTGCCAGCAGCTCAACCGGACAGTATAATTCACCCCTCCACTTT
>TRBV27|TRBJ1-1|NA|NA
CASSLTFSGSEAFF
TGTGCCAGCAGTTTGACCTTCTCAGGGTCTGAAGCTTTCTTT
>TRBV3-1/TRBV3-2|TRBJ2-7|NA|TRBD2
CASSPPPRGTSGRPPEQYF
TGTGCCAGCAGCCCACCCCCGCGCGGGACTAGCGGGAGGCCACCCGAGCAGTACTTC
>TRBV6-2/TRBV6-3|TRBJ2-5|NA|TRBD2
CASSPGAGGAETQYF
TGTGCCAGCAGCCCCGGAGCGGGAGGTGCCGAGACCCAGTACTTC
>TRBV14|TRBJ2-3|NA|TRBD1
CASSQIRGDTQYF
TGTGCCAGCAGCCAAATCAGGGGGGATACGCAGTATTTT
>TRBV20-1|TRBJ1-1|NA|NA
CRRTENTEAFF
TGCAGGAGGACAGAGAACACTGAAGCTTTCTTT
>TRBV30|TRBJ2-7|NA|TRBD1
CAWSTRTGGRPLNEQYF
TGTGCCTGGAGTACCCGAACAGGGGGAAGGCCCTTAAACGAGCAGTACTTC
>TRBV12-5|TRBJ2-1|NA|NA
CASSRVRSYNEQFF
TGTGCTAGTAGCAGGGTTCGGTCCTACAATGAGCAGTTCTTC
>TRBV6-1|TRBJ2-2|NA|NA
CASSEPRGGPGELFF
TGTGCCAGCAGTGAACCAAGGGGGGGCCCCGGGGAGCTGTTTTTT
>TRBV7-8|TRBJ2-2|few|TRBD2
CASSLALVGRGTGELFF
TGTGCCAGCAGCTTAGCGTTAGTCGGGAGGGGAACCGGGGAGCTGTTTTTT
>TRBV3-1/TRBV3-2|TRBJ1-4|NA|NA
CASSAQGGLSEKLFF
TGTGCCAGCAGCGCCCAAGGGGGTTTGAGTGAAAAACTGTTTTTT
>TRBV19|TRBJ2-6|NA|NA
CASSIGTGIRGDVLTF
TGTGCCAGTAGTATAGGTACCGGGATTCGAGGAGACGTCCTGACTTTC
>TRBV5-1|TRBJ2-2|NA|TRBD1
CASSSGQGANTGELFF
TGCGCCAGCAGCTCGGGACAGGGGGCGAACACCGGGGAGCTGTTTTTT
>TRBV3-1/TRBV3-2|TRBJ2-5|NA|TRBD2
CASSQARTRQETQYF
TGTGCCAGCAGCCAAGCGAGGACTAGACAAGAGACCCAGTACTTC
>TRBV6-4|TRBJ2-1|NA|TRBD1
CASSGTGTGADEQFF
TGTGCCAGCAGTGGGACCGGGACAGGGGCCGATGAGCAGTTCTTC
>TRBV6-6|TRBJ2-5|NA|TRBD2
CASSYIAGGGETQYF
TGTGCCAGCAGTTACATAGCGGGAGGGGGAGAGACCCAGTACTTC
>TRBV6-1|TRBJ1-2|NA|NA
CASSESGVYGYTF
TGTGCCAGCAGTGAATCCGGGGTCTATGGCTACACCTTC
>TRBV5-1|TRBJ1-4|NA|NA
CASSLGQAAGEKLFF
TGCGCCAGCAGCTTGGGCCAGGCGGCAGGGGAAAAACTGTTTTTT
>TRBV4-2|TRBJ2-1|NA|NA
CASSQGRRNEQFF
TGTGCCAGCAGCCAAGGGCGGAGGAATGAGCAGTTCTTC
>TRBV7-9|TRBJ1-1|NA|NA
CASSLNSGGTEAFF
TGTGCCAGCAGCTTGAATTCGGGAGGGACTGAAGCTTTCTTT
>TRBV7-2|TRBJ2-1|NA|NA
CASSSGLINEQFF
TGTGCCAGCAGCTCGGGACTGATCAATGAGCAGTTCTTC
>TRBV28|TRBJ2-7|NA|TRBD1
CASSPDPGQGLRWGQYF
TGTGCCAGCAGCCCCGATCCGGGACAGGGCCTACGTTGGGGGCAGTACTTC
>TRBV7-4|TRBJ1-5|NA|NA
CASSFGGARRNQPQHF
TGTGCCAGCAGCTTTGGGGGGGCCAGGAGAAATCAGCCCCAGCATTTT
>TRBV28|TRBJ2-7|few|TRBD1
CASSTRDRVSYEQYF
TGTGCCAGCAGTACTAGGGACAGGGTCTCCTACGAGCAGTACTTC
>TRBV18|TRBJ2-7|NA|TRBD2
CASSPTSVTNEQYF
TGTGCCAGCTCACCCACTAGCGTTACCAACGAGCAGTACTTC
>TRBV11-2|TRBJ2-7|NA|TRBD1
CASSDLDRAHEQYF
TGTGCCAGCAGCGATTTAGACAGGGCCCACGAGCAGTACTTC
>TRBV5-1|TRBJ2-7|few|NA
CASSSGPSYEQYF
TGCGCCAGCAGTAGCGGACCCTCCTACGAGCAGTACTTC
>TRBV5-1|TRBJ2-7|NA|NA
CASSLGGGGRYEQYF
TGCGCCAGCAGCTTGGGCGGAGGTGGGAGATACGAGCAGTACTTC
>TRBV7-2|TRBJ2-2|NA|NA
CASSQSRLAGGELFF
TGTGCCAGCAGCCAAAGCCGTCTAGCCGGGGGGGAGCTGTTTTTT
>TRBV28|TRBJ1-4|NA|NA
CASSPMGRDEKLFF
TGTGCCAGCAGTCCCATGGGTCGGGATGAAAAACTGTTTTTT
>TRBV27|TRBJ2-5|once|TRBD1
CASSASPGQFKVAQYF
TGTGCCAGCAGTGCTAGCCCGGGACAGTTCAAGGTGGCCCAGTACTTC
>TRBV5-6|TRBJ1-2|few|TRBD1
CASSFDRARGYTF
TGTGCCAGCAGCTTTGACAGGGCGCGAGGCTACACCTTC
>TRBV11-3|TRBJ1-5|NA|NA
CASSLEGSGDGSFSNQPQHF
TGTGCCAGCAGCTTAGAAGGTTCGGGGGACGGCAGCTTTAGCAATCAGCCCCAGCATTTT
>TRBV4-3|TRBJ1-2|NA|NA
CASSQDRVNYGYTF
TGCGCCAGCAGCCAAGATCGGGTTAACTATGGCTACACCTTC
>TRBV5-1|TRBJ2-7|NA|TRBD2
CASSLSPSGGWEQYF
TGCGCCAGCAGCTTGTCCCCGTCGGGAGGGTGGGAGCAGTACTTC
>TRBV20-1|TRBJ1-1|NA|NA
CSASNQGNTEAFF
TGCAGTGCTAGTAATCAGGGGAACACTGAAGCTTTCTTT
>TRBV7-3|TRBJ2-1|once|TRBD1
CASSLGRGHLIF
TGTGCCAGCAGCTTAGGTAGGGGGCACCTGATCTTC
>TRBV5-4|TRBJ1-1|once|NA
CASSLRTAQNTEAFF
TGTGCCAGCAGCCTTAGGACAGCACAGAACACTGAAGCTTTCTTT
>TRBV19|TRBJ2-1|few|TRBD2
CASSGTSGNYNEQFF
TGTGCCAGTAGCGGGACTAGCGGGAACTACAATGAGCAGTTCTTC
>TRBV28|TRBJ1-5|NA|NA
CASSRTGTPNQPQHF
TGTGCCAGCAGTCGAACCGGGACACCTAATCAGCCCCAGCATTTT
>TRBV7-2|TRBJ1-4|once|TRBD1
CASSSPLGQGEEKLFF
TGTGCCAGCAGCTCGCCGCTAGGACAGGGGGAGGAAAAACTGTTTTTT
>TRBV11-2|TRBJ2-5|NA|TRBD2
CASSLLAGNLEETQYF
TGTGCCAGCAGCTTACTAGCGGGGAACCTAGAAGAGACCCAGTACTTC
>TRBV27|TRBJ2-1|NA|TRBD2
CASTAGGYEQFF
TGTGCCAGCACCGCGGGAGGATATGAGCAGTTCTTC